This T cell receptor (beta chain) appears in the sequencing data of a study of vaccination and CD4 T cells after COVID-19. For the study at large: Vaccinees got either two BNT162b2 doses or two mRNA-1273 doses. The cells were exposed to overlapping spike peptides originating from SARS-CoV-2, HCoV-NL63, HCoV-OC43 and HCoV-229E for stimulation.

Regarding this clonotype: Its antigen is still unknown.

Cultured CD4+ T cells had their DNA profiled by the Oncomine TCR Beta short-read assay. TCRdb recomputed calls from the PCR reads with MiXCR, one row per CDR3 protein. The data hold approximately 20,000 distinct CDR3 sequences, with approximately 50% observed a single time. The CDR3 loop spans 15 amino acids. Trimming removed 1 base at V and 0 bases at J, with 12 bases between. Germline CDR1 is DFQATT and CDR2 is SNEGSKA (reference sequence). Study-wide findings and caveats: A nonsignificant rise from around 20 to 38 was seen in the median number of SARS-CoV-2-reactive clonotypes.

Described treatment: roughly ten-day PBMC culture with coronavirus spike peptide pools or control peptides (ViraFEST assay). The chain couples TRBV20-1 to TRBJ1-2; D is possibly TRBD1 (6 bases). This TCR came from a human donor who had recovered from COVID-19. Sequenced material: CD4+ T cells from blood, cultured in vitro. This CDR3 is CSARVATGPNYGYTF. DNA for the CDR3: TGCAGTGCTAGAGTCGCGACAGGCCCTAACTATGGCTACACCTTC.